The present entry profiles one T cell receptor (beta chain) with its context. As yet, its antigen is unknown. The sample is drawn from a study of T cells expressing NK-cell markers. Study-wide context: Sorted CD3+CD56-NKG2C+, CD3+CD56+NKG2C- and CD3+CD56+NKG2C+ T cells were the source of the TCR beta repertoires. One of eight sequenced donors was HCMV-seronegative; the other seven were seropositive.

CDR1 is SGHRS and CDR2 is YFSETQ in the germline V gene. This CDR3 spans 14 amino acids. Regarding the study as a whole: The study left the HCMV specificity of expanded NKG2C+ T cell clones unresolved.

TCRdb reanalyzed the 5' RACE reads, giving one entry per CDR3 protein sequence and no DNA. This listing includes 350,000 to 500,000 distinct CDR3 sequences. This sequence was found in a woman aged 18 to 75 in good health. This chain uses TRBV5-1 with TRBJ2-3; there is no DNA to check the TCRdb D call of TRBD2. The sample taken for sequencing was blood T cells: a sorted CD56 or NKG2C T cell subset, CD4+ or CD8+ T cells, or bulk PBMC T cells (not recorded which). CDR3 sequence reads: CASRYWDSRDTQYF.